A selection of T cell receptor beta chains follows, all from one sample in a study of Ad26.COV2.S vaccination and SARS-CoV-2 variants. Profiled with immunoSEQ multiplex PCR; TCRdb holds only in-frame clones, not every one. The sample lists about 450,000 clones; 75% to 90% were seen once. The starting material was peripheral blood, obtained in a trial of Ad26.COV2.S vaccine versus placebo. These receptors all come from a person aged 18-60 years who received the Ad26.COV2.S COVID-19 vaccine or a placebo. Both conserved end residues are part of each CDR3. The D gene is left open where the match is weak. Only part of the rows carry a size: once, few, many, or a class if the clone is expanded.

D,J,size,V,CDR3,DNA
NA,TRBJ2-1,NA,TRBV10-3,CAIRDDLGEQFF,TGTGCCATCAGGGACGACTTGGGAGAGCAGTTCTTC
TRBD1,TRBJ2-5,NA,TRBV18,CASSPPETGEETQYF,TGTGCCAGCTCACCACCGGAGACAGGGGAAGAGACCCAGTACTTC
NA,TRBJ2-2,once,TRBV7-9,CASSSRTGDYTGELFF,TGTGCCAGCAGCTCAAGGACTGGGGACTACACCGGGGAGCTGTTTTTT
NA,TRBJ2-3,once,TRBV7-2,CASSLVFAGDTQYF,TGTGCCAGCAGCTTAGTTTTCGCCGGAGATACGCAGTATTTT
NA,TRBJ1-6,once,TRBV12-3/TRBV12-4,CASSLLGSPLHF,TGTGCCAGCAGTTTACTGGGTTCACCCCTCCACTTT
NA,TRBJ1-2,NA,TRBV19,CASNTRENYGYTF,TGTGCCAGTAACACACGGGAGAACTATGGCTACACCTTC
TRBD2,TRBJ2-3,NA,TRBV5-4,CASSPNRLAGTDTQYF,TGTGCCAGCAGCCCGAACCGACTAGCAGGCACAGATACGCAGTATTTT
NA,TRBJ2-7,once,TRBV6-5,CASSYGYLHYEQYF,TGTGCCAGCAGTTATGGGTACTTACACTACGAGCAGTACTTC
TRBD2,TRBJ2-1,NA,TRBV6-5,CASREGLAPYNEQFF,TGTGCCAGCAGGGAGGGACTAGCGCCTTACAATGAGCAGTTCTTC
NA,TRBJ2-3,NA,TRBV12-3/TRBV12-4,CASTPGAPDTQYF,TGTGCCAGCACCCCTGGGGCTCCAGATACGCAGTATTTT
NA,TRBJ1-2,NA,TRBV27,CASSWGARSYGYTF,TGTGCCAGCTCTTGGGGCGCTCGTTCTTATGGCTACACCTTC
TRBD2,TRBJ2-1,NA,TRBV14,CASSQGLAGGSYNEQFF,TGTGCCAGCAGCCAAGGTCTAGCGGGAGGGTCCTACAATGAGCAGTTCTTC
NA,TRBJ1-1,NA,TRBV7-9,CASSLNTDTEAFF,TGTGCCAGCAGCTTAAATACGGACACTGAAGCTTTCTTT
TRBD1,TRBJ1-4,NA,TRBV6-6,CASSRQGAANEKLFF,TGTGCCAGCAGCCGACAGGGTGCAGCTAATGAAAAACTGTTTTTT
TRBD1,TRBJ2-7,few,TRBV18,CASSPGTGRNEQYF,TGTGCCAGCTCACCCGGGACAGGGCGCAACGAGCAGTACTTC
NA,TRBJ2-2,NA,TRBV30,CAWSGRGTGELFF,TGTGCCTGGAGTGGCAGGGGTACCGGGGAGCTGTTTTTT
TRBD2,TRBJ2-1,NA,TRBV7-6,CASSLELAGDAYNEQFF,TGTGCCAGCAGCTTAGAGCTAGCGGGAGACGCGTACAATGAGCAGTTCTTC
NA,TRBJ1-6,NA,TRBV7-2,CASSFSHRYNSPLHF,TGTGCCAGCAGCTTCTCGCACCGGTATAATTCACCCCTCCACTTT
NA,TRBJ2-3,NA,TRBV27,CASSSLGQGYTDTQYF,TGTGCCAGCAGTAGCTTAGGCCAGGGCTACACAGATACGCAGTATTTT
NA,TRBJ1-6,NA,TRBV2,CASSYRTAIKGVSPLHF,TGTGCCAGCAGTTATAGGACAGCCATTAAGGGGGTATCACCCCTCCACTTT
NA,TRBJ1-5,NA,TRBV2,CASSGEISGNQPQHF,TGTGCCAGCAGTGGGGAGATATCTGGCAATCAGCCCCAGCATTTT
NA,TRBJ1-2,NA,TRBV14,CASSQEWGGYTF,TGTGCCAGCAGCCAAGAGTGGGGTGGCTACACCTTC
NA,TRBJ1-1,NA,TRBV6-6,CASSYSGQRLNTEAFF,TGTGCCAGCAGTTACTCCGGACAGCGCTTGAACACTGAAGCTTTCTTT
TRBD1,TRBJ1-2,NA,TRBV6-5,CASRRQGTGYTF,TGTGCCAGCAGACGACAGGGGACGGGCTACACCTTC
NA,TRBJ1-3,NA,TRBV11-2,CASSLMGADGNTIYF,TGTGCCAGCAGCTTAATGGGGGCAGACGGAAACACCATATATTTT
NA,TRBJ1-5,NA,TRBV28,CASRDFRKPQHF,TGTGCCAGCAGGGACTTTAGAAAGCCCCAGCATTTT
TRBD1,TRBJ1-1,NA,TRBV6-5,CASSYGDSMDTEAFF,TGTGCCAGCAGTTACGGGGACAGTATGGACACTGAAGCTTTCTTT
NA,TRBJ1-6,many,TRBV30,CAWSGYNSPLHF,TGTGCCTGGAGTGGATATAATTCACCCCTCCACTTT
NA,TRBJ1-1,NA,TRBV6-6,CASRPGGTFHDPEAFF,TGTGCCAGCAGGCCGGGGGGGACGTTCCATGACCCTGAAGCTTTCTTT
NA,TRBJ1-3,NA,TRBV6-5,CASSSPGRDSGNTIYF,TGTGCCAGCAGTTCCCCTGGACGGGACTCTGGAAACACCATATATTTT
NA,TRBJ1-1,NA,TRBV4-3,CASSQEWTIRSGSTEAFF,TGCGCCAGCAGCCAAGAATGGACAATAAGGTCTGGGAGCACTGAAGCTTTCTTT
NA,TRBJ1-2,NA,TRBV9,CASSVDGRSTSGYTF,TGTGCCAGCAGCGTAGATGGCAGGTCCACTTCTGGCTACACCTTC
NA,TRBJ1-6,NA,TRBV5-1,CASSLGILTGLNNPLHF,TGCGCCAGCAGCTTGGGCATTCTCACAGGGCTAAATAACCCCCTCCACTTT
NA,TRBJ1-6,NA,TRBV6-1,CASREAGNSPLHF,TGTGCCAGCAGGGAAGCAGGGAATTCACCCCTCCACTTT
NA,TRBJ1-1,NA,TRBV7-9,CASSFEGREAFF,TGTGCCAGCAGCTTCGAAGGGCGTGAAGCTTTCTTT
NA,TRBJ2-1,few,TRBV27,CASSLISGNEQFF,TGTGCCAGCAGTTTAATATCGGGAAATGAGCAGTTCTTC
NA,TRBJ2-7,NA,TRBV6-5,CASSYSFPGSYEQYF,TGTGCCAGCAGTTACTCTTTCCCGGGCTCCTACGAGCAGTACTTC
NA,TRBJ1-1,NA,TRBV4-3,CASSRQLNTEAFF,TGCGCCAGCAGCCGACAGCTAAACACTGAAGCTTTCTTT
NA,TRBJ2-1,NA,TRBV21-1,CASSPELDCRQFF,TGTGCCAGCAGCCCTGAACTAGACTGTAGGCAGTTCTTC
TRBD1,TRBJ1-1,few,TRBV3-1/TRBV3-2,CASSPRTGYNTEAFF,TGTGCCAGCAGCCCCCGGACAGGGTATAACACTGAAGCTTTCTTT
TRBD2,TRBJ2-2,NA,TRBV19,CASSNGGGVNTGELFF,TGTGCCAGTAGTAATGGCGGGGGGGTGAACACCGGGGAGCTGTTTTTT
NA,TRBJ2-2,few,TRBV5-8,CASSLGVGNTGELFF,TGTGCCAGCAGCTTGGGTGTGGGAAACACCGGGGAGCTGTTTTTT
NA,TRBJ2-6,NA,TRBV27,CASTPRSGANVLTF,TGTGCCAGCACCCCTCGCTCTGGGGCCAACGTCCTGACTTTC
NA,TRBJ1-3,once,TRBV6-1,CASSERNQNRIVGNTIYF,TGTGCCAGCAGTGAACGTAATCAGAACCGGATTGTCGGAAACACCATATATTTT
NA,TRBJ1-2,few,TRBV7-2,CASSLDWGAYGYTF,TGTGCCAGCAGCTTAGATTGGGGGGCCTATGGCTACACCTTC
TRBD1,TRBJ2-2,NA,TRBV10-3,CAISPGQGTTGELFF,TGTGCCATCAGTCCGGGACAGGGGACCACCGGGGAGCTGTTTTTT
NA,TRBJ1-1,NA,TRBV2,CASSVGLGLKTEAFF,TGTGCCAGCAGTGTAGGTCTGGGTCTTAAAACTGAAGCTTTCTTT
NA,TRBJ2-6,NA,TRBV5-4,CASSLDAGANVLTF,TGTGCCAGCAGCCTAGATGCTGGGGCCAACGTCCTGACTTTC
TRBD2,TRBJ2-1,NA,TRBV29-1,CSALSGVTYNEQFF,TGCAGCGCCCTCAGCGGGGTTACCTACAATGAGCAGTTCTTC
NA,TRBJ1-2,NA,TRBV24-1,CATSDYGGLGYTF,TGTGCCACCAGTGATTATGGGGGGCTAGGCTACACCTTC
TRBD1,TRBJ1-2,NA,TRBV7-2,CASSLSRTGLYGYTF,TGTGCCAGCAGCCTCAGCCGGACAGGGCTATACGGCTACACCTTC
NA,TRBJ1-2,NA,TRBV6-5,CASSYGGIGYGYTF,TGTGCCAGCAGTTACGGGGGGATCGGGTATGGCTACACCTTC